The 4 T cell receptor beta chains below all came from one sample that was sequenced in a study of OX40 agonist ivuxolimab in advanced cancers. Using immunoSEQ multiplex PCR, the repertoire was profiled, and TCRdb retains in-frame clones only, with some absent. The repertoire consists of around 30,000 clones, with over 80% occurring once and the leading ten covering approximately 20%. Source: CD4+ or CD8+ T cells sorted from blood, taken in a trial of the OX40 agonist ivuxolimab. The receptors were gathered from an adult with an advanced solid tumor such as melanoma, head and neck, liver or kidney cancer.

V and J are TRBV9 and TRBJ1-2; 8 bases line up with TRBD1. The CDR3 sequence is 14 residues long. V was pared by 4 bases and J by 7 bases, with 9 bases of the junction left unmatched. CDR1 and CDR2 (germline): SGDLS, YYNGEE. The CDR3 loop is CASSPGNRGGGYTF. The CDR3 DNA follows: TGTGCCAGCAGCCCGGGAAACAGGGGGGGTGGCTACACCTTC. The variable domain in full, completed from reference TRBV9 and TRBJ1-2, reads DSGVTQTPKHLITATGQRVTLRCSPRSGDLSVYWYQQSLDQGLQFLIQYYNGEERAKGNILERFSAQQFPDLHSELNLSSLELGDSALYFCASSPGNRGGGYTFGSGTRLTVV.

Note on this clone: The same CDR3 can be traced to other DNA sequences in this sample. This sequence joins TRBV19 and TRBJ2-7; 11 nucleotides line up with TRBD1. V was pared by 5 bases and J by 4 bases, with 4 bases of the junction left unmatched. Germline V gene sequence: CDR1 LNHDA, CDR2 SQIVND (reference sequence). CDR3 length: 14 amino acids. This CDR3 reads CASSAGTGGYEQYF. CDR3 coding DNA: TGTGCCAGTAGTGCCGGGACAGGGGGATACGAGCAGTACTTC.

The rearrangement links TRBV4-1 to TRBJ2-2; no clear D. The germline V gene encodes CDR1 MGHRA and CDR2 YSYEKL. This CDR3 has 15 amino acids. V dropped 3 bases and J dropped 6 bases, with 14 bases sitting between them. The CDR3, as DNA: TGCGCCAGCAGCCAGGGGTCAGTGTGGGCCGGGGAGCTGTTTTTT. It yields the protein CASSQGSVWAGELFF.

V is TRBV4-1 and J is TRBJ2-3, with D possibly being TRBD1 or TRBD2 (6 bases each). CDR3 length: 15 residues. V gave up 1 base and J gave up 4 bases, with 12 bases separating them. From germline, CDR1 is MGHRA and CDR2 YSYEKL. CDR3 in DNA: TGCGCCAGCAGCCAAGTCACGAGGGGGGCAGATACGCAGTATTTT. Protein product: CASSQVTRGADTQYF.